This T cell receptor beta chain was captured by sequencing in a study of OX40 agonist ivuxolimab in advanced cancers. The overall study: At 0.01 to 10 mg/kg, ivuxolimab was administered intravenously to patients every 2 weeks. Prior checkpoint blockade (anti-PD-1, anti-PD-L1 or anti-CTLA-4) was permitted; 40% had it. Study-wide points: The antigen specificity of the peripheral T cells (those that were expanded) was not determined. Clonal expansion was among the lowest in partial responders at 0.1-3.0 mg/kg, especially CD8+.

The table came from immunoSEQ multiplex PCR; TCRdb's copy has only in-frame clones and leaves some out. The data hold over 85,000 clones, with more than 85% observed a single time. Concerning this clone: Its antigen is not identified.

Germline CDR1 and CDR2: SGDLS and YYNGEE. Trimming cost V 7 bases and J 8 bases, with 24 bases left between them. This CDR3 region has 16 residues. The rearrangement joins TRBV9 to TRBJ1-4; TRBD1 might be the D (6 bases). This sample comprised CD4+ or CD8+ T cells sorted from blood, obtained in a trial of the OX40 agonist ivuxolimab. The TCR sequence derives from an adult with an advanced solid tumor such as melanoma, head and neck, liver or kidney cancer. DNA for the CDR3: TGTGCCAGCGGTCAGGGGTGGGGAACCGGGTCGGAAAAACTGTTTTTT. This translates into CASGQGWGTGSEKLFF.